This T cell receptor (beta chain) was profiled in a study of T cell responses to AZD1222 COVID-19 vaccine. The method was immunoSEQ multiplex PCR; TCRdb's version includes in-frame clones alone and lacks a portion of them. The sample has about 120,000 clones, 70% to 90% seen once. Note on this clone: Its specificity is not known.

Germline loops: CDR1 SGHNT, CDR2 YYREEE (reference sequence). V shed 0 bases and J shed 2 bases, with 11 bases lying between them. This CDR3 comprises 15 residues. Study observations and caveats: Recipients of AZD1222 seropositive at baseline numbered only 5 or 6. White British people made up most donors, females outnumbered males, and clonal diversity was possibly underestimated.

The receptor's source is an adult in good health. This chain connects TRBV5-4 to TRBJ1-2, with D perhaps TRBD1 (6 bases). The starting material was peripheral blood, obtained on day 0 of AZD1222 vaccination. CDR3 sequence: CASSLAGGGNYGYTF. The CDR3 DNA follows: TGTGCCAGCAGCTTGGCGGGGGGCGGGAACTATGGCTACACCTTC.